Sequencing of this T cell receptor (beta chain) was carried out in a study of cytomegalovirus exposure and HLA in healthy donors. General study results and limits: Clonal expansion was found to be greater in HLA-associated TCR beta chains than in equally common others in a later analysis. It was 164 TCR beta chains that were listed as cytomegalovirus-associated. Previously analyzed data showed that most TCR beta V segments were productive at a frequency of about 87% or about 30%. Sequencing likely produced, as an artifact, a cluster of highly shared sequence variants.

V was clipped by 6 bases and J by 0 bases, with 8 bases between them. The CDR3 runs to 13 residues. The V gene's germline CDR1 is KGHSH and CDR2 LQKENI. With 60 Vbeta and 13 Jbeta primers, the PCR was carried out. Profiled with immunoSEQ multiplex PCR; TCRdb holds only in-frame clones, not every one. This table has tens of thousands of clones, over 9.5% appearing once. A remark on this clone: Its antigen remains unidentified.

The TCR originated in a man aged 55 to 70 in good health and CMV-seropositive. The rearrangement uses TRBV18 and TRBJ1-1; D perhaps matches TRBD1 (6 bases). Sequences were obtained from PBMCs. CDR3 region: CASSGQLNTEAFF. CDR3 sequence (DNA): TGTGCCAGCTCTGGACAGCTGAACACTGAAGCTTTCTTT. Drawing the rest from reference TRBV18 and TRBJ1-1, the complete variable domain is NAGVMQNPRHLVRRRGQEARLRCSPMKGHSHVYWYRQLPEEGLKFMVYLQKENIIDESGMPKERFSAEFPKEGPSILRIQQVVRGDSAAYFCASSGQLNTEAFFGQGTRLTVV.